A selection of T cell receptor beta chains follows, all from one sample in a study of blood T cell repertoires in COVID-19. Here immunoSEQ multiplex PCR was the method, and the copy in TCRdb shows in-frame clones only, minus some. The sample includes a few hundred thousand clones, over 75% of them seen just once. The sequenced sample was PBMCs or T cells enriched from blood (not recorded which). These receptors were obtained from a woman between 18 and 29 years old who had recovered from COVID-19. CDR3s include the opening cysteine and the closing phenylalanine or tryptophan. Each record gives: D gene, clone size, V gene, J gene, CDR3 protein, CDR3 DNA. D genes are given only for firm matches. Clone size is stated in some rows and not others, as once, few, many or a class when expanded.

D gene: .
clone size: .
V gene: TRBV29-1
J gene: TRBJ2-3
CDR3 protein: CSVEDLPSTDTQYF
CDR3 DNA: TGCAGCGTTGAAGATCTCCCTAGCACAGATACGCAGTATTTT

D gene: .
clone size: .
V gene: TRBV12-3/TRBV12-4
J gene: TRBJ1-2
CDR3 protein: CASSPFGGGYTF
CDR3 DNA: TGTGCCAGCAGCCCTTTCGGGGGAGGCTACACCTTC

D gene: .
clone size: .
V gene: TRBV11-2
J gene: TRBJ1-2
CDR3 protein: CASSYRQYPIYGYTF
CDR3 DNA: TGTGCCAGCAGCTACCGACAGTACCCCATCTATGGCTACACCTTC

D gene: .
clone size: .
V gene: TRBV3-1/TRBV3-2
J gene: TRBJ2-7
CDR3 protein: CASSQRGQKYEQYF
CDR3 DNA: TGTGCCAGCAGCCAACGGGGACAAAAGTACGAGCAGTACTTC

D gene: TRBD2
clone size: .
V gene: TRBV27
J gene: TRBJ2-7
CDR3 protein: CASSWQGGMGLAGAYEQYF
CDR3 DNA: TGTGCCAGCAGTTGGCAGGGAGGGATGGGACTAGCGGGAGCCTACGAGCAGTACTTC

D gene: .
clone size: .
V gene: TRBV9
J gene: TRBJ1-1
CDR3 protein: CASSVDRRTEAFF
CDR3 DNA: TGTGCCAGCAGCGTAGACAGGCGCACTGAAGCTTTCTTT

D gene: TRBD2
clone size: .
V gene: TRBV6-1
J gene: TRBJ2-2
CDR3 protein: CASSVGLAGESTGELFF
CDR3 DNA: TGTGCCAGCAGTGTGGGACTAGCGGGAGAAAGCACCGGGGAGCTGTTTTTT

D gene: .
clone size: once
V gene: TRBV7-8
J gene: TRBJ1-2
CDR3 protein: CASSLSTVTKSRGDGYTF
CDR3 DNA: TGTGCCAGCAGCTTAAGTACGGTAACTAAGAGCAGAGGTGATGGCTACACCTTC

D gene: TRBD1
clone size: .
V gene: TRBV24-1
J gene: TRBJ2-2
CDR3 protein: CATSDYRDRAPNTGELFF
CDR3 DNA: TGTGCCACCAGTGATTACCGGGACAGGGCGCCCAACACCGGGGAGCTGTTTTTT

D gene: .
clone size: .
V gene: TRBV6-5
J gene: TRBJ1-4
CDR3 protein: CASRPGYNEKLFF
CDR3 DNA: TGTGCCAGCAGGCCGGGTTATAATGAAAAACTGTTTTTT

D gene: TRBD1
clone size: once
V gene: TRBV28
J gene: TRBJ2-7
CDR3 protein: CASSPHGQGSGVEQYF
CDR3 DNA: TGTGCCAGCAGTCCACACGGACAGGGGAGCGGTGTCGAGCAGTACTTC

D gene: .
clone size: .
V gene: TRBV7-3
J gene: TRBJ1-2
CDR3 protein: CASSPRTWITNYGYTF
CDR3 DNA: TGTGCCAGCAGCCCTCGGACTTGGATAACTAACTATGGCTACACCTTC

D gene: TRBD2
clone size: .
V gene: TRBV7-2
J gene: TRBJ2-1
CDR3 protein: CASSFGTSGTCFF
CDR3 DNA: TGTGCCAGCAGCTTCGGGACTAGCGGGACCTGTTTCTTC

D gene: TRBD1
clone size: .
V gene: TRBV19
J gene: TRBJ2-7
CDR3 protein: CASSPGTGAFYEQYF
CDR3 DNA: TGTGCCAGTAGTCCCGGGACAGGGGCCTTCTACGAGCAGTACTTC

D gene: .
clone size: .
V gene: TRBV6-5
J gene: TRBJ1-4
CDR3 protein: CASRTAREKLFF
CDR3 DNA: TGTGCCAGCAGGACAGCCCGCGAAAAACTGTTTTTT

D gene: TRBD1
clone size: few
V gene: TRBV28
J gene: TRBJ1-2
CDR3 protein: CASSSGQTSGYTF
CDR3 DNA: TGTGCCAGCAGTTCGGGACAGACGTCGGGCTACACCTTC

D gene: TRBD1
clone size: .
V gene: TRBV7-2
J gene: TRBJ1-2
CDR3 protein: CASSSSRTGHYDYGYTF
CDR3 DNA: TGTGCCAGCAGCTCTTCTCGGACAGGGCATTATGACTATGGCTACACCTTC

D gene: .
clone size: .
V gene: TRBV21-1
J gene: TRBJ2-2
CDR3 protein: CASSKGYREFTGELFF
CDR3 DNA: TGTGCCAGCAGCAAAGGATACCGGGAGTTCACCGGGGAGCTGTTTTTT

D gene: .
clone size: .
V gene: TRBV27
J gene: TRBJ2-7
CDR3 protein: CASSVGLQAEQYF
CDR3 DNA: TGTGCCAGCAGTGTCGGTTTGCAGGCGGAGCAGTACTTC

D gene: .
clone size: .
V gene: TRBV5-1
J gene: TRBJ1-1
CDR3 protein: CASSLGHETTRAEAFF
CDR3 DNA: TGCGCCAGCAGCCTGGGGCATGAAACCACCAGGGCTGAAGCTTTCTTT

D gene: .
clone size: .
V gene: TRBV5-1
J gene: TRBJ2-7
CDR3 protein: CASSLDYTSGGDEQYF
CDR3 DNA: TGCGCCAGCAGCTTGGACTATACCTCAGGCGGGGACGAGCAGTACTTC

D gene: TRBD2
clone size: .
V gene: TRBV2
J gene: TRBJ2-3
CDR3 protein: CASSDGAGAGDTQYF
CDR3 DNA: TGTGCCAGCAGTGATGGGGCGGGAGCGGGAGATACGCAGTATTTT

D gene: TRBD1
clone size: few
V gene: TRBV11-2
J gene: TRBJ1-3
CDR3 protein: CASSLSGWGQIKPGNTIYF
CDR3 DNA: TGTGCCAGCAGCTTATCGGGGTGGGGACAGATTAAACCTGGAAACACCATATATTTT

D gene: .
clone size: .
V gene: TRBV28
J gene: TRBJ1-2
CDR3 protein: CASSLGQYGYTF
CDR3 DNA: TGTGCCAGCAGTTTAGGCCAGTATGGCTACACCTTC

D gene: TRBD1
clone size: .
V gene: TRBV7-9
J gene: TRBJ2-7
CDR3 protein: CASSSGQGENYEQYF
CDR3 DNA: TGTGCCAGCAGCAGCGGACAGGGGGAAAACTACGAGCAGTACTTC

D gene: .
clone size: .
V gene: TRBV5-1
J gene: TRBJ2-5
CDR3 protein: CASSFSGTQKETQYF
CDR3 DNA: TGCGCCAGCAGCTTCTCCGGGACTCAGAAAGAGACCCAGTACTTC

D gene: .
clone size: .
V gene: TRBV10-3
J gene: TRBJ2-5
CDR3 protein: CAISEGQGLSQYF
CDR3 DNA: TGTGCCATCAGTGAGGGGCAGGGGTTATCCCAGTACTTC

D gene: TRBD2
clone size: .
V gene: TRBV9
J gene: TRBJ2-1
CDR3 protein: CASSVVGPAGGDDEQFF
CDR3 DNA: TGTGCCAGCAGCGTAGTGGGCCCAGCGGGAGGGGATGATGAGCAGTTCTTC

D gene: .
clone size: .
V gene: TRBV19
J gene: TRBJ1-5
CDR3 protein: CASSMFGQLSNQPQHF
CDR3 DNA: TGTGCCAGTAGTATGTTTGGACAGTTGAGCAATCAGCCCCAGCATTTT

D gene: .
clone size: .
V gene: TRBV6-4
J gene: TRBJ1-5
CDR3 protein: CASSLGGSGNQPQHF
CDR3 DNA: TGTGCCAGCAGTTTAGGAGGGTCGGGCAATCAGCCCCAGCATTTT

D gene: TRBD1
clone size: .
V gene: TRBV29-1
J gene: TRBJ1-2
CDR3 protein: CSGGQVDGYTF
CDR3 DNA: TGCAGCGGGGGACAGGTCGATGGCTACACCTTC

D gene: .
clone size: .
V gene: TRBV5-1
J gene: TRBJ2-2
CDR3 protein: CASSLEVTNTGELFF
CDR3 DNA: TGCGCCAGCAGCTTGGAAGTTACTAACACCGGGGAGCTGTTTTTT

D gene: .
clone size: .
V gene: TRBV4-2
J gene: TRBJ2-7
CDR3 protein: CASSQDQGSAYEQYF
CDR3 DNA: TGTGCCAGCAGCCAAGACCAGGGATCAGCCTACGAGCAGTACTTC

D gene: TRBD1
clone size: .
V gene: TRBV27
J gene: TRBJ1-2
CDR3 protein: CASSSRTGLDGYTF
CDR3 DNA: TGTGCCAGCAGTTCCCGGACAGGGTTGGATGGCTACACCTTC

D gene: .
clone size: .
V gene: TRBV29-1
J gene: TRBJ1-1
CDR3 protein: CSVEVQGTEAFF
CDR3 DNA: TGCAGCGTTGAGGTACAGGGCACTGAAGCTTTCTTT

D gene: .
clone size: once
V gene: TRBV3-1/TRBV3-2
J gene: TRBJ1-3
CDR3 protein: CASSQAQAGNTIYF
CDR3 DNA: TGTGCCAGCAGCCAAGCCCAGGCGGGAAACACCATATATTTT

D gene: TRBD2
clone size: .
V gene: TRBV5-4
J gene: TRBJ2-3
CDR3 protein: CASSLVAGTRTDTQYF
CDR3 DNA: TGTGCCAGCAGCTTGGTAGCGGGAACTCGGACAGATACGCAGTATTTT

D gene: TRBD1
clone size: .
V gene: TRBV5-5
J gene: TRBJ2-7
CDR3 protein: CASSPFSGQRIYEQYF
CDR3 DNA: TGTGCCAGCAGCCCCTTCTCGGGACAGCGTATCTACGAGCAGTACTTC

D gene: TRBD1
clone size: .
V gene: TRBV27
J gene: TRBJ1-4
CDR3 protein: CASSLNRDRGFGEKLFF
CDR3 DNA: TGTGCCAGCAGTTTAAACCGGGACAGGGGTTTCGGTGAAAAACTGTTTTTT

D gene: TRBD1
clone size: .
V gene: TRBV10-3
J gene: TRBJ2-7
CDR3 protein: CAISRTPTGDPYEQYF
CDR3 DNA: TGTGCCATCAGCCGCACCCCTACAGGGGACCCCTACGAGCAGTACTTC

D gene: .
clone size: .
V gene: TRBV5-4
J gene: TRBJ2-3
CDR3 protein: CASSRVQDTQYF
CDR3 DNA: TGTGCCAGCAGCCGGGTCCAGGATACGCAGTATTTT

D gene: .
clone size: .
V gene: TRBV19
J gene: TRBJ1-2
CDR3 protein: CASWTPGQQPRYGYTF
CDR3 DNA: TGTGCCAGTTGGACTCCGGGACAACAACCTCGCTATGGCTACACCTTC

D gene: .
clone size: .
V gene: TRBV28
J gene: TRBJ2-1
CDR3 protein: CASSSLYYDYNEQFF
CDR3 DNA: TGTGCCAGCAGTTCACTGTACTACGATTACAATGAGCAGTTCTTC

D gene: .
clone size: .
V gene: TRBV7-8
J gene: TRBJ2-1
CDR3 protein: CASSPRDSSSYNEQFF
CDR3 DNA: TGTGCCAGCAGCCCCCGGGACTCCAGCTCCTACAATGAGCAGTTCTTC

D gene: TRBD1
clone size: .
V gene: TRBV28
J gene: TRBJ1-1
CDR3 protein: CASSSAGTGVPTEAFF
CDR3 DNA: TGTGCCAGCAGTTCGGCCGGGACAGGGGTGCCCACTGAAGCTTTCTTT

D gene: TRBD2
clone size: .
V gene: TRBV7-2
J gene: TRBJ2-1
CDR3 protein: CASSLGTSGGREQFF
CDR3 DNA: TGTGCCAGCAGCTTAGGGACTAGCGGGGGGAGAGAGCAGTTCTTC

D gene: .
clone size: .
V gene: TRBV7-9
J gene: TRBJ2-1
CDR3 protein: CASSEAGSPYNEQFF
CDR3 DNA: TGTGCCAGCAGTGAAGCGGGTTCTCCCTACAATGAGCAGTTCTTC

D gene: .
clone size: .
V gene: TRBV5-1
J gene: TRBJ2-1
CDR3 protein: CASSFNGREANEQFF
CDR3 DNA: TGCGCCAGCAGCTTTAACGGCAGGGAGGCGAATGAGCAGTTCTTC

D gene: .
clone size: .
V gene: TRBV5-1
J gene: TRBJ1-1
CDR3 protein: CASSGRSGDTEAFF
CDR3 DNA: TGCGCCAGCAGCGGGCGGAGCGGGGACACTGAAGCTTTCTTT

D gene: TRBD1
clone size: .
V gene: TRBV5-1
J gene: TRBJ1-2
CDR3 protein: CASSYRTGDYGYTF
CDR3 DNA: TGCGCCAGCAGCTACCGGACAGGGGACTATGGCTACACCTTC

D gene: TRBD2
clone size: .
V gene: TRBV30
J gene: TRBJ2-7
CDR3 protein: CAWRPYWGGDSYEQYF
CDR3 DNA: TGTGCCTGGAGACCCTATTGGGGGGGGGACTCCTACGAGCAGTACTTC

D gene: .
clone size: .
V gene: TRBV28
J gene: TRBJ1-6
CDR3 protein: CASSLWRRREKPLHF
CDR3 DNA: TGTGCCAGCAGTTTATGGCGTAGGAGGGAGAAGCCCCTCCACTTT

D gene: TRBD2
clone size: .
V gene: TRBV10-2
J gene: TRBJ2-1
CDR3 protein: CASSGTSGSSYNEQFF
CDR3 DNA: TGCGCCAGCAGCGGGACTAGCGGGAGCTCCTACAATGAGCAGTTCTTC

D gene: .
clone size: .
V gene: TRBV30
J gene: TRBJ1-2
CDR3 protein: CASRGRGVGGYTF
CDR3 DNA: TGTGCCTCCCGGGGCAGGGGAGTTGGTGGCTACACCTTC

D gene: TRBD2
clone size: once
V gene: TRBV11-2
J gene: TRBJ2-5
CDR3 protein: CASSLGVGGGSGETQYF
CDR3 DNA: TGTGCCAGCAGCTTAGGGGTTGGCGGGGGGAGTGGGGAGACCCAGTACTTC

D gene: .
clone size: few
V gene: TRBV6-5
J gene: TRBJ2-1
CDR3 protein: CASSKQGFNEQFF
CDR3 DNA: TGTGCCAGCAGTAAACAGGGTTTCAATGAGCAGTTCTTC

D gene: TRBD1
clone size: .
V gene: TRBV4-1
J gene: TRBJ1-2
CDR3 protein: CASSLGTGNYGYTF
CDR3 DNA: TGCGCCAGCAGCCTCGGGACAGGGAACTATGGCTACACCTTC